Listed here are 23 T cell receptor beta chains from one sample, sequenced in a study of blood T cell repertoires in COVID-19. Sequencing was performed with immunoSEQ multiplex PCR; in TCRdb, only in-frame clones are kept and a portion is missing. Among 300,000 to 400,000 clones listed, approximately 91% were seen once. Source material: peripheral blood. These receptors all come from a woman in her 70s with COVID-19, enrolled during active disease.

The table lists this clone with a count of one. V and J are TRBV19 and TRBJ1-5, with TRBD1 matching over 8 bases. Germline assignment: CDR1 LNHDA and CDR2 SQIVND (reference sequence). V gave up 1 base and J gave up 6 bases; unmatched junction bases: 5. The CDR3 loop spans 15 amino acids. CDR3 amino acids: CASSIGAGGTQPQHF. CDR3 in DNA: TGTGCCAGTAGTATAGGGGCAGGGGGCACTCAGCCCCAGCATTTT.

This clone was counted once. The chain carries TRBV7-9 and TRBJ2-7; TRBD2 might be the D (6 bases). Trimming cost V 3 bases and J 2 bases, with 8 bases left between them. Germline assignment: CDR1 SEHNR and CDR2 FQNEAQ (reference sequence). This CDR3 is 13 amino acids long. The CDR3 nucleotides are TGTGCCAGCAGCTTCACGGGGGCCTACGAGCAGTACTTC. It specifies CASSFTGAYEQYF.

In DNA form, the CDR3 reads TGTGCCAGCAGATTACAGGCCCGGGGGATGCCCCAGCATTTT. Translating it yields CASRLQARGMPQHF. The J gene is TRBJ1-5, the V gene TRBV28; tentative D call: TRBD1 (5 bases). V lost 6 bases to trimming and J lost 9 bases, with 18 bases between them. Germline V gene lookup returns CDR1 MDHEN and CDR2 SYDVKM. The CDR3 spans 14 residues.

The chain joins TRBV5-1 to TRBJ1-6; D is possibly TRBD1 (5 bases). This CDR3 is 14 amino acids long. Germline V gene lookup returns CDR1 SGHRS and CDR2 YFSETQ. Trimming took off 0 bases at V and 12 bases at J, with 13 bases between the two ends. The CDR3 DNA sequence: TGCGCCAGCAGCTTGGAGGGGAATGAGGAACCCCTCCACTTT. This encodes CASSLEGNEEPLHF.

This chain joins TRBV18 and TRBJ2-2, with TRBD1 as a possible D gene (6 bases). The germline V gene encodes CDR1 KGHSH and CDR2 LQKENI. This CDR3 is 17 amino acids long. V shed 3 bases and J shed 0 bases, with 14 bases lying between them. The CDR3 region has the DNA TGTGCCAGCTCACCCCAGGCACAGGGCGCGAACACCGGGGAGCTGTTTTTT. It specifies CASSPQAQGANTGELFF.

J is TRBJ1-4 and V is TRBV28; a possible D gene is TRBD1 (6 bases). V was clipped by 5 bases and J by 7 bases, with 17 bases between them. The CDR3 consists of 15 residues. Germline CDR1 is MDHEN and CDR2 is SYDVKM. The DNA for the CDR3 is TGTGCCAGCAGTCTCACCGGGACATGGCGTGAAAAACTGTTTTTT. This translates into CASSLTGTWREKLFF.

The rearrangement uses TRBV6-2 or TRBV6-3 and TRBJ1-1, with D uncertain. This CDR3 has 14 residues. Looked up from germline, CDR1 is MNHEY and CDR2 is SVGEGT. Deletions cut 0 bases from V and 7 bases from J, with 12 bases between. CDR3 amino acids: CASSYSIGEVEAFF. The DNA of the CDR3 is TGTGCCAGCAGTTACTCGATCGGAGAGGTTGAAGCTTTCTTT.

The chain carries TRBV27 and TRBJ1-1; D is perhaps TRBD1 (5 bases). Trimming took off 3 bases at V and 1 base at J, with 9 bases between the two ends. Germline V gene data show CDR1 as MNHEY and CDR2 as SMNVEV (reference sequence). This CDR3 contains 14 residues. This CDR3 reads CASSFGRANTEAFF. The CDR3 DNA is TGTGCCAGCAGTTTCGGCAGGGCGAACACTGAAGCTTTCTTT.

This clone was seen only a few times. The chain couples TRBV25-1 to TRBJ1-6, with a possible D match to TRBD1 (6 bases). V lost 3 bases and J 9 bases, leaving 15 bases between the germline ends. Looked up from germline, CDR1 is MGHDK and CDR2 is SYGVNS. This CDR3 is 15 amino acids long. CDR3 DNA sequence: TGTGCCAGCAGTGATGATAGGGGGATTAGTTCACCCCTCCACTTT. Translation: CASSDDRGISSPLHF.

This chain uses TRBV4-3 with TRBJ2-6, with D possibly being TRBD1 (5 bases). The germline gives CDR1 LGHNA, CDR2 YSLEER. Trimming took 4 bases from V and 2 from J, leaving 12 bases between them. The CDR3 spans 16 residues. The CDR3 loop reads CASSRLTVTGANVLTF. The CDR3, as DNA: TGCGCCAGCAGCCGCTTGACAGTTACTGGGGCCAACGTCCTGACTTTC.

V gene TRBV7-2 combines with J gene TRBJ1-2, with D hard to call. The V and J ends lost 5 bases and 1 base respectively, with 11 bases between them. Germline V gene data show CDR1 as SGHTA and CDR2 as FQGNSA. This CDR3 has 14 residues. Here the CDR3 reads CASSPGSLNYGYTF. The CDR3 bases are TGTGCCAGCAGCCCCGGGAGCCTTAACTATGGCTACACCTTC.

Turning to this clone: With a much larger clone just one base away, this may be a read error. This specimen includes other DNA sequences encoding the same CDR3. The CDR3 loop reads CASSYGGNQPQHF. CDR3 coding DNA: TGTGCCAGCAGTTACGGGGGGAATCAGCCCCAGCATTTT. The J gene is TRBJ1-5, the V gene TRBV6-5; maybe TRBD1 (5 bases). The germline V gene has CDR1 MNHEY and CDR2 SVGAGI. Between the trimmed V and J ends, which lost 2 bases and 4 bases, there was a span of 6 bases. CDR3 length: 13 residues.

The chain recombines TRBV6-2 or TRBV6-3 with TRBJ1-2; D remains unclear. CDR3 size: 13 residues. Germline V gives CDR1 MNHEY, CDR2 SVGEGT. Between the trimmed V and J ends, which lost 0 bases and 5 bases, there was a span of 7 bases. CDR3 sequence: CASSYSLVYGYTF. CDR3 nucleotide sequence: TGTGCCAGCAGTTACTCGCTAGTTTATGGCTACACCTTC.

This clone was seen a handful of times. The DNA for the CDR3 is TGTGCCAGCAGCCAAGTTCAGGTTAACTATGGCTACACCTTC. It is translated as CASSQVQVNYGYTF. The chain has TRBV3-1 (or the pseudogene TRBV3-2) and TRBJ1-2; D unresolved. V lost 1 base, J lost 1 base, and 7 bases lay in between. Germline V gene lookup returns CDR1 LGHDT and CDR2 YNNKEL (reference sequence). This CDR3 is built from 14 residues.

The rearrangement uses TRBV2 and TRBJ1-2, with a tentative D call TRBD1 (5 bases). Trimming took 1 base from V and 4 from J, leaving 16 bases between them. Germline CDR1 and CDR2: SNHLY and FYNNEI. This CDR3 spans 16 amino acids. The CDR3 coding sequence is TGTGCCAGCAGTGAAGAGATGGCCTCGGGGGGCTATGGCTACACCTTC. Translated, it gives CASSEEMASGGYGYTF.

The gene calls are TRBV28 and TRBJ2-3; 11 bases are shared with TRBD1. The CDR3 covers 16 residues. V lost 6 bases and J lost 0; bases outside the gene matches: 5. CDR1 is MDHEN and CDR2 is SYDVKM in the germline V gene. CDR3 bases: TGTGCCAGCAGCGGGACAGGGGGATATAGCACAGATACGCAGTATTTT. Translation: CASSGTGGYSTDTQYF.

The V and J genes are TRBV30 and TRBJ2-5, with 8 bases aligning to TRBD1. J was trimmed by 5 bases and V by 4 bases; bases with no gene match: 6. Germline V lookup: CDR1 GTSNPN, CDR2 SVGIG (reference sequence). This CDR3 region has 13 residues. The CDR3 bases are TGTGCCTGGACGCAGGGGGCCTCGGAGACCCAGTACTTC. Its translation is CAWTQGASETQYF.

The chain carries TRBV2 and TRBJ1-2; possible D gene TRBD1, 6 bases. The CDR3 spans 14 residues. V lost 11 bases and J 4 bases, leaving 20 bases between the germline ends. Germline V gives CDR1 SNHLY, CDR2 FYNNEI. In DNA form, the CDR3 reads TGTGCCGGCGCGCCTGAGGGGGTAGGCTATGGCTACACCTTC. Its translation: CAGAPEGVGYGYTF.

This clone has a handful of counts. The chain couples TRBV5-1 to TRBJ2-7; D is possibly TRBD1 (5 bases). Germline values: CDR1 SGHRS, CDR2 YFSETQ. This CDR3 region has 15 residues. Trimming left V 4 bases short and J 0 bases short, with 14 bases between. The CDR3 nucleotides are TGCGCCAGCAGCCCGGCCGCAGGGAACTCCTACGAGCAGTACTTC. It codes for CASSPAAGNSYEQYF.

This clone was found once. CDR3 sequence reads: CASSKERGGATDTQYF. Written as DNA, the CDR3 is TGTGCCAGCAGCAAAGAACGCGGGGGGGCGACAGATACGCAGTATTTT. V and J are TRBV21-1 and TRBJ2-3; the table gives TRBD2 as D, unverified against the DNA. TRBV21-1 is described as a pseudogene. This CDR3 has 16 residues.

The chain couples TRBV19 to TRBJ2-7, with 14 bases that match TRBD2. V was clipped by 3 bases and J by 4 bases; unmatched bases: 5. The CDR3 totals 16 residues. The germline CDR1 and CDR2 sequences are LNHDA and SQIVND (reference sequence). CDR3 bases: TGTGCCAGTAGTATCCTCGGGACTAGCGGGGGTTACGAGCAGTACTTC. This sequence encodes CASSILGTSGGYEQYF.

The CDR3 sequence is CASSQGGGSYKGQFF. The CDR3 DNA follows: TGTGCCAGCAGCCAGGGAGGAGGTAGCTACAAGGGGCAGTTCTTC. The chain carries TRBV5-6 and TRBJ2-1; TRBD2 might be the D (6 bases). The CDR3 consists of 15 residues. The germline CDR1 and CDR2 sequences are SGHDT and YYEEEE. The V and J ends lost 4 bases and 12 bases respectively, with 23 bases between them.

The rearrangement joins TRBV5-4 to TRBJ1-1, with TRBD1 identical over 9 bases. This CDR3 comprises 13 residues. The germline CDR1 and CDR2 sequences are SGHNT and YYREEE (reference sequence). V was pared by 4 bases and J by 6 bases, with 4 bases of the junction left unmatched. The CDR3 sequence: CASSIQGAPEAFF. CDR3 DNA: TGTGCCAGCAGCATACAGGGGGCCCCTGAAGCTTTCTTT.